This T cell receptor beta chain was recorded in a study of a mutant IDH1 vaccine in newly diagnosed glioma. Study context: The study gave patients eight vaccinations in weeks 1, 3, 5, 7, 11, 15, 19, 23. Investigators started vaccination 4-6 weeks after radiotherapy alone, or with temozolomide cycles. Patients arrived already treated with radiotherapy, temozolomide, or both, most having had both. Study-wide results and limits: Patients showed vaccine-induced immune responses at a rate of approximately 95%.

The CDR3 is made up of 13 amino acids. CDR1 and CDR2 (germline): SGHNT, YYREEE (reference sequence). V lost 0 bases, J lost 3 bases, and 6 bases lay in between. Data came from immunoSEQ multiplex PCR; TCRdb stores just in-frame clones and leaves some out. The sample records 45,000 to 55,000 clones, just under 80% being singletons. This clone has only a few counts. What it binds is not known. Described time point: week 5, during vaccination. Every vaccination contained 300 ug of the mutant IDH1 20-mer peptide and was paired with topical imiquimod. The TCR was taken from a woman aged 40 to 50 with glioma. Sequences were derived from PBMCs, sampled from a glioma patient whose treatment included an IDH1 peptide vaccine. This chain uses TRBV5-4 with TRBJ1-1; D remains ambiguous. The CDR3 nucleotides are TGTGCCAGCAGCTTGGTTAAGGACACTGAAGCTTTCTTT. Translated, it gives CASSLVKDTEAFF.